The 9 T cell receptor beta chains given below trace back to one sample, sequenced in a study of blood T cells in healthy people across ages. A sample-barcoded 5' primer and a J-beta primer mix were used in a second PCR of roughly 7 to 12 cycles. A single record per CDR3 protein comes from TCRdb applying MiXCR to the 5' RACE reads. The profile shows approximately 1.5 million distinct CDR3 sequences, about 42% of them singletons. The sample consisted of blood. The receptors were sampled from a woman aged 18-29 years in good health.

This clonotype has a handful of counts. The chain carries TRBV7-9 and TRBJ2-1; weak D call: TRBD2 (5 bases). The V end lost 5 bases, the J end lost 8 bases, and 19 bases lay between the germline ends. CDR1 is SEHNR and CDR2 is FQNEAQ in the germline V gene (reference sequence). This CDR3 has 15 residues. The CDR3: CASSQTSHGDDEQFF. CDR3 bases: TGTGCCAGCAGCCAAACTAGTCATGGTGACGATGAGCAGTTCTTC.

The CDR3 DNA reads as TGTGCCATCAGTGGGTCGGCAGGGGAGAATGAGCAGTTCTTC. Its translation is CAISGSAGENEQFF. The genes are TRBV10-3 and TRBJ2-1, with D perhaps TRBD1 (6 bases). Germline CDR1 ENHRY, CDR2 SYGVKD. The CDR3 consists of 14 residues. The V gene lost 4 bases and the J gene lost 7 bases, with 14 bases spanning the gap.

Note on this clonotype: Relative to the germline gene, one junction end is altered; a read error may explain this. The gene calls are TRBV7-2 and TRBJ1-5; D unclear. CDR3 length: 15 amino acids. Germline lookup yields CDR1 SGHTA and CDR2 FQGNSA. The DNA for the CDR3 is TGTGCCAGCAGTACACGGGTCGGCTCCAATAAGCCCCAGCATTTT. It codes for CASSTRVGSNKPQHF.

The chain couples TRBV6-2 or TRBV6-3 to TRBJ2-5, with 8 bases that match TRBD2. The DNA end is a closer match to TRBJ2-7, so the J assignment may be wrong. This CDR3 is 13 amino acids long. The germline gives CDR1 MNHEY, CDR2 SVGEGT. The CDR3 DNA reads as TGTGCCAGCAGAACCGGGACTAGGGACGAGCAGTACTTC. Residues: CASRTGTRDEQYF.

As regards this clonotype: One end of the junction does not line up with germline, which may come from a read error. The chain is built from TRBV12-3 or TRBV12-4 and TRBJ2-7, with TRBD2 identical over 11 bases. CDR3 length equals 14 residues. The CDR3 is CASSSSGGARELYF. The CDR3 bases are TGTGCCAGCAGTAGTAGCGGGGGGGCTAGAGAGCTGTACTTC.

This clonotype was seen a few times. The rearrangement joins TRBV20-1 to TRBJ2-3, with TRBD2 matching over 9 bases. Trimming at V came to 1 base and at J to 4 bases, leaving 0 bases not matched to a gene. Germline V lookup: CDR1 DFQATT, CDR2 SNEGSKA (reference sequence). This CDR3 is 13 amino acids long. The chain's CDR3 is CSARVAGADTQYF. The CDR3 region has the DNA TGCAGTGCTAGAGTAGCGGGAGCAGATACGCAGTATTTT.

This sequence joins TRBV7-2 and TRBJ1-1; D may be TRBD1 (6 bases). Germline values: CDR1 SGHTA, CDR2 FQGNSA. The V gene lost 3 bases and the J gene lost 2 bases, with 13 bases spanning the gap. The length of the CDR3 is 15 residues. The DNA of the CDR3 is TGTGCCAGCAGCTTCCGCCCGGGACAAAACACTGAAGCTTTCTTT. Its translation: CASSFRPGQNTEAFF.

V gene TRBV7-9 combines with J gene TRBJ2-1; 13 bases map to TRBD2. There are 18 residues in the CDR3. J lost 3 bases, V lost 6 bases, and 11 bases had no gene match. Germline CDR1 and CDR2: SEHNR and FQNEAQ (reference sequence). The CDR3: CASRVLAGGGAVYNEQFF. The DNA of the CDR3 is TGTGCCAGCAGGGTACTAGCGGGAGGGGGGGCTGTCTACAATGAGCAGTTCTTC.

The chain has TRBV30 and TRBJ1-1; weak D call: TRBD1 (6 bases). Germline V CDR1 and CDR2: GTSNPN, SVGIG (reference sequence). Trimming pared 8 bases from V and 1 base from J, leaving 11 bases between. This CDR3 region has 12 residues. The CDR3 nucleotides read TGTGCCGGGGGGCGAAAGAACACTGAAGCTTTCTTT. Translated, it gives CAGGRKNTEAFF.